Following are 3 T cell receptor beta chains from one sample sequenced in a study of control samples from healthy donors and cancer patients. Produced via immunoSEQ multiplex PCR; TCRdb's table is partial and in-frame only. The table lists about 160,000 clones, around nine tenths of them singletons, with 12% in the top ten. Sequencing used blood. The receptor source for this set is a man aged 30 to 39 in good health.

CDR3 region: CASSYRPMNTEAFF. The DNA of the CDR3 is TGCGCCAGCAGCTACCGCCCCATGAACACTGAAGCTTTCTTT. The chain uses TRBV5-1 and TRBJ1-1; D gene unclear. The length of the CDR3 is 14 residues. Between the trimmed V and J ends, which lost 3 bases and 0 bases, there was a span of 9 bases. Germline V gene data show CDR1 as SGHRS and CDR2 as YFSETQ.

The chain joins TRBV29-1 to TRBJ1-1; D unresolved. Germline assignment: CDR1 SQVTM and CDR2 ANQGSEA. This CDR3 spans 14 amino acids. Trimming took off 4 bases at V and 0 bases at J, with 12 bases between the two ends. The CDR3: CSVVLDIMNTEAFF. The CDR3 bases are TGCAGCGTTGTCTTAGATATCATGAACACTGAAGCTTTCTTT.

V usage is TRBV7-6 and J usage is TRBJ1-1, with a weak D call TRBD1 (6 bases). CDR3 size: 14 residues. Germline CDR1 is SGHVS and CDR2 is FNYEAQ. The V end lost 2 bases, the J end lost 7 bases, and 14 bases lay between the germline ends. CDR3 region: CASSLNTGIIEAFF. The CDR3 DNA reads TGTGCCAGCAGCTTAAACACAGGGATTATTGAAGCTTTCTTT.